The subject of this entry is one T cell receptor (beta chain). Its antigen is as yet unknown. A single heparinised blood sample, averaging roughly 100 mL, was obtained per donor. CD4+ naive, central memory, regulatory and stem cell-like memory subsets were isolated by sorting on CD45RO/CCR7/CD25/CD127/CD95/CD27. The germline CDR1 and CDR2 sequences are ENHRY and SYGVKD. The CDR3 loop spans 15 amino acids. The junction had 8 bases not matched to a gene; V was cut back by 5 bases and J by 3 bases. TCRB transcripts that were expressed got sequenced, as all of the isolated RNA had been reverse transcribed. Using immunoSEQ multiplex PCR, the repertoire was profiled, and TCRdb retains in-frame clones only, with some absent. The sample carries roughly 120,000 clones, 30% to 50% recorded once. The sample comes from a study of beta chain features in type 1 diabetes. The study, taken as a whole, reports: More deletions and fewer insertions at VDJ junctions were seen in type 1 diabetes patients. Using cDNA template may skew counts toward highly expressing activated cells.

The TCR comes from a woman under 30 in good health. Sequences were obtained from stem cell memory CD4+ T cells from blood. The rearrangement joins TRBV10-3 to TRBJ2-7, with TRBD2 identical over 9 bases. The CDR3 DNA sequence: TGTGCCATCAGTCACCATAGCGGGAGTCTCTACGAGCAGTACTTC. It codes for CAISHHSGSLYEQYF.